These 18 T cell receptor beta chains came from one sample sequenced in a study of beta chain features in type 1 diabetes. The isolated RNA, all of it, was reverse transcribed, so expressed TCRB transcripts were what got sequenced. The assay was immunoSEQ multiplex PCR, and TCRdb's table has in-frame clones only and misses some. This sample carries 600,000 to 700,000 clones, around 12% of them seen once, and the ten largest clones take more than 0.1%. What these receptors recognize is not known. Study-level findings and limits: In all four CD4+ subsets, TCRB CDR3 length was significantly, moderately reduced in type 1 diabetes.

Material for sequencing was naive CD4+ T cells from blood. The receptors were gathered from a man aged 30 to 45 with type 1 diabetes.

The chain joins TRBV27 to TRBJ1-2; no clear D. Germline V gene lookup returns CDR1 MNHEY and CDR2 SMNVEV (reference sequence). The V gene lost 8 bases and the J gene lost 4 bases, with 8 bases spanning the gap. The CDR3 runs 11 residues. CDR3 coding DNA: TGTGCCAGCGGCGAGTTCTATGGCTACACCTTC. Residues: CASGEFYGYTF.

The V gene is TRBV7-9, the J gene TRBJ1-2; D ambiguous. The CDR3 extends over 11 amino acids. Trimming removed 4 bases from V and 6 bases from J, with 6 bases in between. Germline loops: CDR1 SEHNR, CDR2 FQNEAQ (reference sequence). The CDR3 protein is CASSSWDGYTF. The CDR3 nucleotides are TGTGCCAGCAGCTCCTGGGATGGCTACACCTTC.

The DNA of the CDR3 is TGCAGCGTCCTTGGGGCAGGGGGCATCTATGGCTACACCTTC. Protein product: CSVLGAGGIYGYTF. V gene TRBV29-1 combines with J gene TRBJ1-2, with 8 bases that match TRBD1. Losses at the gene ends were 6 bases for V and 4 bases for J; bases not matched to a gene: 10. The CDR3 covers 14 residues. From germline, CDR1 is SQVTM and CDR2 ANQGSEA.

In this sample, this clone turned up a few times. The chain combines TRBV29-1 with TRBJ1-2; D not certain. There are 12 residues in the CDR3. CDR1 SQVTM and CDR2 ANQGSEA come from the germline V gene. The V and J ends lost 5 bases and 2 bases respectively, with 9 bases between them. The CDR3 protein is CSVRPPNYGYTF. The CDR3, as DNA: TGCAGCGTTAGGCCCCCCAACTATGGCTACACCTTC.

V is TRBV2 and J is TRBJ1-1, with no clear D. This CDR3 is built from 13 residues. With 7 bases removed from V and 3 bases from J, the gap between germline ends came to 12 bases. Germline V gives CDR1 SNHLY, CDR2 FYNNEI. The CDR3, as DNA: TGTGCCAGCAAGGTTCGACAAGACACTGAAGCTTTCTTT. Amino acid sequence: CASKVRQDTEAFF.

This clone has only one observation. This sequence joins TRBV4-3 and TRBJ1-2; D unclear. Germline CDR1 reads LGHNA; CDR2 reads YSLEER. Trimming shortened V by 3 bases and J by 0 bases, and 14 bases separated the two germline ends. The CDR3 sequence is 16 residues long. The CDR3 DNA sequence: TGCGCCAGCAGCCAGGGGAAGGTCCCTGCTAACTATGGCTACACCTTC. This translates into CASSQGKVPANYGYTF.

A note on this clone: A much larger clone is a single base away; this may be a read error. This chain joins TRBV7-9 and TRBJ1-1; tentatively, D is TRBD1 (5 bases). The CDR3 runs 14 residues. Germline values: CDR1 SEHNR, CDR2 FQNEAQ (reference sequence). Trimming removed 1 base at V and 1 base at J, with 7 bases between. CDR3 sequence reads: CASSLGQTNTEAFF. DNA of the CDR3: TGTGCCAGCAGCTTAGGACAGACGAACACTGAAGCTTTCTTT. Looking up the rest from reference TRBV7-9 and TRBJ1-1 gives the full variable domain: DTGVSQNPRHKITKRGQNVTFRCDPISEHNRLYWYRQTLGQGPEFLTYFQNEAQLEKSRLLSDRFSAERPKGSFSTLEIQRTEQGDSAMYLCASSLGQTNTEAFFGQGTRLTVV.

This clone was recorded many times. The V call is TRBV13, the J call TRBJ2-4; D not certain. The V end was cut by 6 bases, the J end by 1 base, with 10 bases between. CDR1 is PRHDT and CDR2 is FYEKMQ in the germline V gene (reference sequence). The CDR3 length is 14 residues. The CDR3 spells CASRALGAKNIQYF. Written as DNA, the CDR3 is TGTGCCAGCAGGGCTCTCGGGGCCAAAAACATTCAGTACTTC.

This clone occurred a few times. The chain carries TRBV7-9 and TRBJ2-1, with a possible D match to TRBD1 (5 bases). Looked up from germline, CDR1 is SEHNR and CDR2 is FQNEAQ (reference sequence). V lost 7 bases and J lost 6, with 13 bases in between. The CDR3 consists of 13 residues. CDR3 bases: TGTGCCAGCACCCTTGGGGCGACCAATGAGCAGTTCTTC. Amino acids: CASTLGATNEQFF.

The sample holds a few counts of this clone. V gene TRBV6-6 combines with J gene TRBJ1-2; 11 nucleotides match TRBD1. The CDR3 loop spans 15 amino acids. Germline V CDR1 and CDR2: MNHNY, SVGAGI (reference sequence). The V and J ends lost 0 bases and 6 bases, in that order; junction bases with no gene match: 3. DNA of the CDR3: TGTGCCAGCAGTTACTCAAAGGACAGGGGGCATGGCTACACCTTC. Amino acid sequence: CASSYSKDRGHGYTF.

This clone showed up just a few times. V is TRBV2 and J is TRBJ2-5; 8 positions match TRBD1. The CDR3 length is 12 residues. Germline CDR1 and CDR2: SNHLY and FYNNEI. V trimming: 9 bases; J trimming: 4 bases; junction bases outside the gene matches: 4. CDR3 sequence (DNA): TGTGCCAGTACAGGGGGTCGAGAGACCCAGTACTTC. Translation: CASTGGRETQYF.

The chain links TRBV13 to TRBJ2-1; D might be TRBD2 (7 bases). The CDR3 runs 15 residues. Germline assignment: CDR1 PRHDT and CDR2 FYEKMQ (reference sequence). Trimming removed 2 bases at V and 3 bases at J, with 11 bases between. CDR3 DNA sequence: TGTGCCAGCAGCTTATGGCGGGGGCTCTACAATGAGCAGTTCTTC. Encoded protein: CASSLWRGLYNEQFF.

The chain recombines TRBV25-1 with TRBJ2-6, with TRBD2 matching over 8 bases. This CDR3 has 16 amino acids. Germline CDR1 and CDR2: MGHDK and SYGVNS. Losses at the gene ends were 4 bases for V and 0 bases for J; bases not matched to a gene: 2. Here the CDR3 reads CASSVAGSSGANVLTF. The CDR3 bases are TGTGCCAGCAGTGTAGCGGGAAGCTCTGGGGCCAACGTCCTGACTTTC.

This clone was counted between two and nine times. The J gene is TRBJ2-6, the V gene TRBV4-3; no reliable D call. V lost 3 bases and J 0 bases, leaving 9 bases between the germline ends. The CDR3 consists of 16 residues. From germline, CDR1 is LGHNA and CDR2 YSLEER. The CDR3 sequence is CASSQGTYSGANVLTF. In DNA form, the CDR3 reads TGCGCCAGCAGCCAGGGAACTTACTCTGGGGCCAACGTCCTGACTTTC.

The rearrangement links TRBV11-2 to TRBJ2-2; D gene uncertain. The CDR3 is 13 residues long. Germline CDR1 and CDR2: SGHAT and FQNNGV. V was pared by 2 bases and J by 6 bases, with 7 bases between. The CDR3: CASSLRVAGELFF. The CDR3 bases are TGTGCCAGCAGCTTACGAGTCGCCGGGGAGCTGTTTTTT.

A few counts support this clone. At the DNA level, this CDR3 is encoded by other sequences in the same sample as well. V gene TRBV7-9 combines with J gene TRBJ2-5, with unresolved D. Per the germline V gene, CDR1 is SEHNR and CDR2 is FQNEAQ (reference sequence). Trimming took off 5 bases at V and 5 bases at J, with 3 bases between the two ends. CDR3 length: 10 amino acids. DNA of the CDR3: TGTGCCAGCAGCCTGGAGACCCAGTACTTC. Its protein product is CASSLETQYF.

This clone was counted a few times. The chain uses TRBV7-2 and TRBJ1-4; 7 nucleotides match TRBD1. The CDR3 consists of 15 residues. J lost 7 bases, V lost 6 bases, and 11 bases had no gene match. From germline, CDR1 is SGHTA and CDR2 FQGNSA. DNA of the CDR3: TGTGCCAGCAGACCCCGACAGGGAGGACTTGAAAAACTGTTTTTT. Translated, it gives CASRPRQGGLEKLFF.

There are a few counts of this clone. The chain joins TRBV29-1 to TRBJ1-5; D not resolved. The CDR3 has 13 amino acids. V was clipped by 4 bases and J by 0 bases, with 7 bases between them. The germline V gene encodes CDR1 SQVTM and CDR2 ANQGSEA. The CDR3, as DNA: TGCAGCGTTGGGGCAGATAGCAATCAGCCCCAGCATTTT. It is translated as CSVGADSNQPQHF.